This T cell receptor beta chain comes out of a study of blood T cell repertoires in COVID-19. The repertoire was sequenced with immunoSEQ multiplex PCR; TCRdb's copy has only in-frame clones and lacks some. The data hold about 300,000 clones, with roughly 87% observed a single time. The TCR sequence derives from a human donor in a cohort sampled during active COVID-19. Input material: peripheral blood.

The CDR3 nucleotides read TGTGCCAGCAGTTTAGAGGGGGGGTTTTACAATGAGCAGTTCTTC. Translation gives CASSLEGGFYNEQFF. V is TRBV27 and J is TRBJ2-1; a weak D match, TRBD2 (7 bases). Germline V gene lookup returns CDR1 MNHEY and CDR2 SMNVEV (reference sequence). V gave up 2 bases and J gave up 4 bases, with 12 bases separating them. The CDR3 runs to 15 residues.